A single TCR beta chain is shown here with its context. Its antigen is unknown. Data came from immunoSEQ multiplex PCR; TCRdb stores just in-frame clones and leaves some out. The top ten hold roughly 1.1% of the sample, which has just over 2,000,000 clones, roughly 95% seen once. The record originates from a study of shared clonotypes between healthy human individuals. V lost 6 bases to trimming and J lost 0 bases, with 9 bases between them. CDR1 and CDR2 from the germline V gene are MGHDK and SYGVNS. This CDR3 contains 14 residues. Study conclusions and caveats: Generally, estimated richness proved larger in naive subsets than it did in memory subsets.

CD45RO-negative CD8 cells positively selected for CCR7 made up the naive population, which excluded terminally differentiated effector memory CD45RA+ cells. The chain joins TRBV25-1 to TRBJ1-5; TRBD1 might be the D (5 bases). Sequenced: naive CD8+ T cells sorted from blood. The receptor was isolated from a young man in good health. CDR3 coding DNA: TGTGCCAGCAGACGACAGTATAGCAATCAGCCCCAGCATTTT. As protein: CASRRQYSNQPQHF.